This T cell receptor beta chain derives from a study of blood T cell repertoires in COVID-19. The data were produced by immunoSEQ multiplex PCR, yet TCRdb's version contains in-frame clones alone and is incomplete. The repertoire has around 100,000 clones, approximately 84% of them found once; the top ten carry less than 10%. CDR3 length equals 15 residues. CDR1 is WNHNN and CDR2 is SYGVQD in the germline V gene (reference sequence). V was trimmed by 0 bases and J by 8 bases, leaving 13 bases between them. The chain joins TRBV10-1 to TRBJ1-4; D might be TRBD1 (6 bases). The sequence derives from a man between 35 and 55 years old with active or convalescent COVID-19. Sequenced material: peripheral blood. The CDR3 region is CASSESLGAREKLFF. DNA for the CDR3: TGCGCCAGCAGTGAGTCGCTGGGGGCAAGAGAAAAACTGTTTTTT.